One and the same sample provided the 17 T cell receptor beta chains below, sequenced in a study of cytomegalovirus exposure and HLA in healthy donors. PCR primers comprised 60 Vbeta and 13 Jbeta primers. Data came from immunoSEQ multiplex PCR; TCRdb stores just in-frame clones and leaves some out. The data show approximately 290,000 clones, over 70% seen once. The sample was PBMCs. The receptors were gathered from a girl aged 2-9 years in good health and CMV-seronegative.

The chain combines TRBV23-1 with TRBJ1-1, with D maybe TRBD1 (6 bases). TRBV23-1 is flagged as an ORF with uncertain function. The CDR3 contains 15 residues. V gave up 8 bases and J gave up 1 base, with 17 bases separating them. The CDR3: CASFIHRAWNTEAFF. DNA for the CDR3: TGCGCCAGCTTTATACACAGGGCCTGGAACACTGAAGCTTTCTTT.

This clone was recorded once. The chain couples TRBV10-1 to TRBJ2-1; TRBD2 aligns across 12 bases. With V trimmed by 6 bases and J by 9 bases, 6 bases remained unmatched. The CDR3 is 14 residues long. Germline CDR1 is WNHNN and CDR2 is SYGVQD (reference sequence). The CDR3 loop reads CASSGLAGIGEQFF. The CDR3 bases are TGCGCCAGCAGCGGACTAGCGGGAATCGGTGAGCAGTTCTTC.

In DNA, the CDR3 is TGTGCCAGTACCATGCTCCCGGGACAGGTGGTTAATGAGCAGTTCTTC. It translates to CASTMLPGQVVNEQFF. The rearrangement uses TRBV19 and TRBJ2-1; 8 positions agree with TRBD1. This CDR3 is 16 amino acids long. Trimming at V came to 7 bases and at J to 7 bases, leaving 15 bases not matched to a gene. CDR1 is LNHDA and CDR2 is SQIVND in the germline V gene (reference sequence).

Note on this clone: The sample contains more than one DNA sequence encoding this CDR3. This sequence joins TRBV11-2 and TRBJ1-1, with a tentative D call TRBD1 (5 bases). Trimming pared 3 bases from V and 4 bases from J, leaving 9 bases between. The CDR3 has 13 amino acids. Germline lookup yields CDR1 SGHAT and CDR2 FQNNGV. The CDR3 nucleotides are TGTGCCAGCAGCTTGGGAGGGGTCACTGAAGCTTTCTTT. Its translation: CASSLGGVTEAFF.

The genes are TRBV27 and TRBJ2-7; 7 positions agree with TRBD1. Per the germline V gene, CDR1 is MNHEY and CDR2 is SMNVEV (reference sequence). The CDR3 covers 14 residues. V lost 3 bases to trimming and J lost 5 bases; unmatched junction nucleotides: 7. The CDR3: CASSFGTVPDEQYF. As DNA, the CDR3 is TGTGCCAGCAGTTTTGGGACAGTCCCCGACGAGCAGTACTTC.

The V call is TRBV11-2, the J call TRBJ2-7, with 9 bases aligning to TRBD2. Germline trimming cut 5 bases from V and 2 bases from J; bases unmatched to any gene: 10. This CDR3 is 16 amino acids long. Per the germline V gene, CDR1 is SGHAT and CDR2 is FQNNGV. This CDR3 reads CASSRLSGSITYEQYF. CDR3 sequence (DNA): TGTGCCAGCAGCCGTCTTAGCGGGAGCATCACCTACGAGCAGTACTTC.

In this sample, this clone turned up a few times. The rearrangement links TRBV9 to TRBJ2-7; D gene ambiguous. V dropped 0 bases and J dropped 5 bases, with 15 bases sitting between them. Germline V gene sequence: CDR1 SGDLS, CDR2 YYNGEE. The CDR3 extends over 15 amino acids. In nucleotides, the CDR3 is TGTGCCAGCAGCGTAGTAAGTGGTCGGGTTAACGAGCAGTACTTC. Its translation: CASSVVSGRVNEQYF.

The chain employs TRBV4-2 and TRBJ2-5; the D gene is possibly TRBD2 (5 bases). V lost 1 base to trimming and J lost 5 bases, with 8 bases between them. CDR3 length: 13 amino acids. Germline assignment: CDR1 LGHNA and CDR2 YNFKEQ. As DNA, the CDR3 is TGTGCCAGCAGCCAAGGGGAGACTGAGACCCAGTACTTC. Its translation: CASSQGETETQYF.

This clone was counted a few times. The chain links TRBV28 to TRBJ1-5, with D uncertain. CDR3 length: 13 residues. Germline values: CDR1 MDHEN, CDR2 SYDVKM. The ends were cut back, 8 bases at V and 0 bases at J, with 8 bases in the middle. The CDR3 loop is CASLRISNQPQHF. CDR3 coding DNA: TGTGCCAGCCTGAGAATTAGCAATCAGCCCCAGCATTTT.

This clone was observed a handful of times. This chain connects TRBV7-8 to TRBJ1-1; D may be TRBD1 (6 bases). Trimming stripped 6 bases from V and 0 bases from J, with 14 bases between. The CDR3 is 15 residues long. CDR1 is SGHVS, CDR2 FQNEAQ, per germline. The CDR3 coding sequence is TGTGCCAGCAGTTACCGGACAGAAATGAACACTGAAGCTTTCTTT. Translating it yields CASSYRTEMNTEAFF.

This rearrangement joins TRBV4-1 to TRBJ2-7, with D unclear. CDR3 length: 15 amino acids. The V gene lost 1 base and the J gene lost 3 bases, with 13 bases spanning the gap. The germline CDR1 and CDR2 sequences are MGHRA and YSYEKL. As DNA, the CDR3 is TGCGCCAGCAGCCAAGGGCACAGTAGTTACTACGAGCAGTACTTC. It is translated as CASSQGHSSYYEQYF.

The CDR3 DNA follows: TGTGCCAGCAGCTTAGAGCGGGGGACGAGCACAGATACGCAGTATTTT. It is translated as CASSLERGTSTDTQYF. The rearrangement uses TRBV11-2 and TRBJ2-3; 7 bases align to TRBD2. J gave up 0 bases and V 0 bases, and 3 bases lay outside the gene matches. This CDR3 spans 16 amino acids. Germline V lookup: CDR1 SGHAT, CDR2 FQNNGV.

CDR3 region: CASSFSLMNTEAFF. The DNA of the CDR3 is TGTGCCAGCAGTTTCTCACTGATGAACACTGAAGCTTTCTTT. The chain uses TRBV28 and TRBJ1-1; D gene unclear. The V end lost 3 bases, the J end lost 0 bases, and 8 bases lay between the germline ends. CDR1 MDHEN and CDR2 SYDVKM come from the germline V gene. This CDR3 comprises 14 residues.

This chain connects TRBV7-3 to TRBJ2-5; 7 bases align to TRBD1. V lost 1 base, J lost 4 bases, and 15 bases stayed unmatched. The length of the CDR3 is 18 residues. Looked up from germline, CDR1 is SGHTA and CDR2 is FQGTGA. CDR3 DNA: TGTGCCAGCAGCTTAATGGATGAGAGGGGGCAAATGGGAGAGACCCAGTACTTC. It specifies CASSLMDERGQMGETQYF.

The CDR3 coding sequence is TGCAGCGTTGCTGACAGAGGGAACACTGAAGCTTTCTTT. It translates to CSVADRGNTEAFF. The V gene is TRBV29-1, the J gene TRBJ1-1; D is perhaps TRBD1 (5 bases). The CDR3 contains 13 residues. The V end lost 4 bases, the J end lost 1 base, and 10 bases lay between the germline ends. Germline V gene lookup returns CDR1 SQVTM and CDR2 ANQGSEA.

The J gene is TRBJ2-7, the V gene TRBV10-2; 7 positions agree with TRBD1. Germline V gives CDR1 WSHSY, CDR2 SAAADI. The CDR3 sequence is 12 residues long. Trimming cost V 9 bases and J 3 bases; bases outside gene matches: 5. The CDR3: CASGTVFYEQYF. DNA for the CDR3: TGCGCCAGTGGGACAGTTTTCTACGAGCAGTACTTC.

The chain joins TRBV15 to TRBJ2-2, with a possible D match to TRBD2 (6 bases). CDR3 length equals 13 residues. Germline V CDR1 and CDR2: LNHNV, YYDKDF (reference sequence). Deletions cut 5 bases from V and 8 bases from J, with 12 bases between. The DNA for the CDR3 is TGTGCCACCAGCCGTACTCTAGCGGGGGAGCTGTTTTTT. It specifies CATSRTLAGELFF.